The clone carrying this TCR beta chain is a singleton in its sample. The sample comes from a study of blood T cell repertoires in COVID-19. Whole-study context: Researchers got acute and convalescent COVID-19 samples from the United States, Italy and Spain. T cells, B-cell-depleted T cells, or PBMCs supplied cDNA or gDNA.

Authors' analysis steps: Reference gene primer amplification gave nucleated cell count estimates. Data came from immunoSEQ multiplex PCR; TCRdb stores just in-frame clones and leaves some out. The V and J calls and clone size are taken from that table; D and trimming were inferred from the DNA. The sample lists 200,000 or so clones; 75% to 85% were seen once. Germline V CDR1 and CDR2: SEHNR, FQNEAQ (reference sequence). V lost 4 bases and J lost 1, with 17 bases in between. This CDR3 is 17 amino acids long. V usage is TRBV7-9 and J usage is TRBJ2-1, with TRBD2 as a possible D gene (7 bases). Sequencing was carried out using peripheral blood. This clonotype originated in a human donor in a cohort sampled during active COVID-19. CDR3 amino acids: CASSWGLAETSYNEQFF. CDR3 DNA: TGTGCCAGCAGCTGGGGGCTAGCGGAAACTTCCTACAATGAGCAGTTCTTC.